The 31 T cell receptor beta chains below all came from one sample that was sequenced in a study of regulatory T cells in long-lasting Graves disease. Time point denoted: newly diagnosed GD, antithyroid drugs for less than 3 months. Generation of the TCR library employed RNA extracted from PBMCs. With iRepertoire HTBI primers and Arm-PCR of CDR3 regions, TCR beta libraries were built. MiXCR, run by TCRdb on the multiplex PCR reads, gives a single entry per CDR3 protein. The sample consists of a few hundred thousand distinct CDR3 sequences, approximately 15% of them appearing once. These data also formed part of another study, on T cells in Graves' hyperthyroidism and ophthalmopathy.

Source: peripheral blood mononuclear cells (PBMCs), taken at new diagnosis, from a patient treated with antithyroid drugs. The receptor source for this set is a woman aged 40-49 years with Graves disease.

As concerns this clonotype: Likely a read error: the CDR3 ends without its conserved phenylalanine or tryptophan. V is TRBV11-3 and J is TRBJ2-4, with TRBD1 identical over 7 bases. Germline values: CDR1 SGHNT, CDR2 YENEEA. CDR3 length equals 15 residues. J was trimmed by 2 bases and V by 4 bases; bases with no gene match: 5. Here the CDR3 reads CASSSRQGPKNIQYL. CDR3 nucleotide sequence: TGTGCCAGCAGCTCGAGACAGGGACCCAAAAACATTCAGTACTTG.

Details on this clonotype: A single base separates this from a much larger clone, so it may be a read error. This chain connects TRBV11-2 to TRBJ1-3; D is unresolved. The CDR3 totals 11 residues. V was shortened by 5 bases and J by 5 bases, with 4 bases between the two germline ends. Germline CDR1 and CDR2: SGHAT and FQNNGV. The CDR3 protein is CASSARNTIYF. For the CDR3, the DNA is TGTGCCAGCAGCGCCAGAAACACCATATATTTT.

The V gene is TRBV9, the J gene TRBJ1-5, with 11 bases identical to TRBD1. The CDR3 totals 16 residues. Germline lookup yields CDR1 SGDLS and CDR2 YYNGEE. Unmatched junction bases numbered 5, after V lost 3 bases and J lost 3 bases. CDR3 sequence (DNA): TGTGCCAGCAGCGCCGGGACAGGGGGAAACAATCAGCCCCAGCATTTT. It codes for CASSAGTGGNNQPQHF. The variable domain in full, completed from reference TRBV9 and TRBJ1-5, reads DSGVTQTPKHLITATGQRVTLRCSPRSGDLSVYWYQQSLDQGLQFLIQYYNGEERAKGNILERFSAQQFPDLHSELNLSSLELGDSALYFCASSAGTGGNNQPQHFGDGTRLSIL.

This clonotype was counted ten times or more. J is TRBJ1-4 and V is TRBV9, with 8 bases aligning to TRBD1. Looked up from germline, CDR1 is SGDLS and CDR2 is YYNGEE. The CDR3 consists of 15 residues. V shed 3 bases, J shed 5 bases, and the junction held 6 bases outside the gene matches. As DNA, the CDR3 is TGTGCCAGCAGCGGGGGGACAGGAGAGAATGAAAAACTGTTTTTT. Translated: CASSGGTGENEKLFF.

The CDR3 sequence is CSAIPGGGNQPQHF. The CDR3 nucleotides are TGCAGTGCTATCCCGGGGGGCGGCAATCAGCCCCAGCATTTT. The gene calls are TRBV20-1 and TRBJ1-5; TRBD1 might be the D (6 bases). The germline V gene encodes CDR1 DFQATT and CDR2 SNEGSKA (reference sequence). Trimming left V 4 bases short and J 2 bases short, with 12 bases between. The CDR3 is 14 residues long.

A few counts support this clonotype. The V call is TRBV20-1, the J call TRBJ2-5, with D perhaps matching TRBD1 (6 bases). Trimming removed 0 bases at V and 4 bases at J, with 15 bases between. From germline, CDR1 is DFQATT and CDR2 SNEGSKA (reference sequence). The CDR3 covers 15 residues. CDR3 sequence: CSARDVGGERETQYF. The CDR3 DNA is TGCAGTGCTAGAGATGTAGGGGGAGAGCGAGAGACCCAGTACTTC.

This clonotype showed up just a few times. The chain has TRBV14 and TRBJ2-1, with D unresolved. This CDR3 region has 12 residues. V lost 3 bases and J lost 8, with 8 bases in between. The germline CDR1 and CDR2 sequences are SGHDN and FVKESK. The CDR3 nucleotides are TGTGCCAGCAGCCATTTTGGGTATGAGCAGTTCTTC. It codes for CASSHFGYEQFF.

This clonotype was seen at least ten times. V gene TRBV11-2 combines with J gene TRBJ2-5; 9 nucleotides match TRBD2. V gave up 3 bases and J gave up 1 base; unmatched junction bases: 12. This CDR3 contains 18 residues. Germline-derived CDR1 and CDR2 are SGHAT and FQNNGV. The CDR3, as DNA: TGTGCCAGCAGCTTGCAGGGATTTCTAGCGGGATCCCAAGAGACCCAGTACTTC. Translation: CASSLQGFLAGSQETQYF. Supplemented by reference TRBV11-2 and TRBJ2-5, the full variable domain reads EAGVAQSPRYKIIEKRQSVAFWCNPISGHATLYWYQQILGQGPKLLIQFQNNGVVDDSQLPKDRFSAERLKGVDSTLKIQPAKLEDSAVYLCASSLQGFLAGSQETQYFGPGTRLLVL.

Many counts were recorded for this clonotype. The V call is TRBV6-2 or TRBV6-3, the J call TRBJ2-1; 15 bases are a match to TRBD2. Trimming removed 0 bases from V and 0 bases from J; junction bases left unmatched: 6. Germline V gene data show CDR1 as MNHEY and CDR2 as SVGEGT. The CDR3 spans 20 residues. This CDR3 reads CASSYSPGLAGGSSYNEQFF. In DNA form, the CDR3 reads TGTGCCAGCAGTTACTCCCCGGGACTAGCGGGAGGCAGCTCCTACAATGAGCAGTTCTTC.

This clonotype showed up just a few times. The rearrangement joins TRBV4-1 to TRBJ2-1; 7 nucleotides match TRBD1. J lost 8 bases, V lost 1 base, and 20 bases had no gene match. CDR3 length: 19 residues. Germline assignment: CDR1 MGHRA and CDR2 YSYEKL. Here the CDR3 reads CASSQVRGQGGPIHHEQFF. CDR3 DNA sequence: TGCGCCAGCAGCCAAGTCCGAGGGCAAGGGGGCCCTATACACCATGAGCAGTTCTTC.

This clonotype was counted ten times or more. The chain combines TRBV12-3 or TRBV12-4 with TRBJ2-1, with TRBD1 as a possible D gene (5 bases). Trimming left V 1 base short and J 2 bases short, with 24 bases between. The CDR3 covers 20 residues. The chain's CDR3 is CASSLGTLATSGFTYNEQFF. Written as DNA, the CDR3 is TGTGCCAGCAGTTTAGGGACCCTCGCCACCTCAGGGTTTACCTACAATGAGCAGTTCTTC.

This clonotype was detected only a few times. CDR3 region: CATSRAQWGAGYTF. The CDR3 bases are TGTGCCACCAGCAGAGCTCAATGGGGGGCTGGCTACACCTTC. This chain joins TRBV15 and TRBJ1-2; a weak D match, TRBD1 (6 bases). Trimming left V 1 base short and J 7 bases short, with 13 bases between. The germline CDR1 and CDR2 sequences are LNHNV and YYDKDF (reference sequence). The CDR3 has 14 residues.

This clonotype showed up just a few times. This chain uses TRBV19 with TRBJ2-1, with 9 positions matching TRBD1. CDR3 length equals 17 residues. Germline lookup yields CDR1 LNHDA and CDR2 SQIVND (reference sequence). V lost 5 bases, J lost 3 bases, and 11 bases stayed unmatched. The CDR3 is CASSESLGQGFYNEQFF. The CDR3 DNA follows: TGTGCCAGTAGTGAGTCCTTAGGACAGGGGTTCTACAATGAGCAGTTCTTC.

There are many counts of this clonotype. The chain combines TRBV29-1 with TRBJ2-1; D uncertain. Trimming pared 2 bases from V and 4 bases from J, leaving 15 bases between. The germline CDR1 and CDR2 sequences are SQVTM and ANQGSEA. This CDR3 region has 15 residues. The CDR3 sequence is CSVEKALGVYNEQFF. CDR3 nucleotides: TGCAGCGTTGAAAAAGCATTGGGCGTATACAATGAGCAGTTCTTC.

This clonotype was counted a few times. This sequence joins TRBV3-1 and TRBJ2-7; D unclear. Trimming removed 5 bases at V and 0 bases at J, with 11 bases between. This CDR3 is 14 amino acids long. Germline V gene data show CDR1 as LGHDT and CDR2 as YNNKEL (reference sequence). The CDR3 here is CASSAARSSYEQYF. CDR3 nucleotides: TGTGCCAGCAGCGCCGCCCGAAGCTCCTACGAGCAGTACTTC.

V gene TRBV30 combines with J gene TRBJ2-2; the D gene is possibly TRBD1 (6 bases). Between the trimmed V and J ends, which lost 0 bases and 8 bases, there was a span of 16 bases. The CDR3 runs to 15 residues. Germline values: CDR1 GTSNPN, CDR2 SVGIG (reference sequence). The CDR3 sequence: CAWSVETGLLGELFF. The CDR3, as DNA: TGTGCCTGGAGTGTGGAGACAGGATTGTTGGGGGAGCTGTTTTTT.

In its sample, this clonotype was seen many times. The chain is built from TRBV3-1 and TRBJ2-1, with TRBD2 as a possible D gene (5 bases). V lost 0 bases and J lost 0, with 9 bases in between. The length of the CDR3 is 16 residues. Per germline, CDR1 LGHDT and CDR2 YNNKEL (reference sequence). Written as DNA, the CDR3 is TGTGCCAGCAGCCAAGATAGCGCCAGCTCCTACAATGAGCAGTTCTTC. Its protein is CASSQDSASSYNEQFF.

This clonotype was recorded at least ten times. The chain joins TRBV27 to TRBJ2-7, with 14 nucleotides matching TRBD2. V trimming: 5 bases; J trimming: 7 bases; junction bases outside the gene matches: 10. The CDR3 consists of 16 residues. The germline V gene has CDR1 MNHEY and CDR2 SMNVEV (reference sequence). CDR3 sequence reads: CASSTGLAGDVGEQYF. The CDR3 DNA sequence: TGTGCCAGCAGTACGGGACTAGCGGGAGATGTTGGGGAGCAGTACTTC.

Many counts were recorded for this clonotype. This chain connects TRBV12-5 to TRBJ1-1; D not certain. Germline-derived CDR1 and CDR2 are LGHNT and FRNRAP. V was trimmed by 7 bases and J by 6 bases, leaving 9 bases between them. CDR3 size: 11 residues. CDR3 nucleotides: TGTGCTAGTGCGAAAGGTTCTGAAGCTTTCTTT. It codes for CASAKGSEAFF.

There are many counts of this clonotype. The gene calls are TRBV29-1 and TRBJ2-3, with 9 positions matching TRBD1. Germline CDR1 reads SQVTM; CDR2 reads ANQGSEA. CDR3 length equals 13 residues. V shed 6 bases, J shed 2 bases, and the junction held 3 bases outside the gene matches. Here the CDR3 DNA reads TGCAGCGTCGACAGGGGGATCACAGATACGCAGTATTTT. Protein sequence: CSVDRGITDTQYF.

This chain uses TRBV20-1 with TRBJ2-1; unclear D gene. V was shortened by 2 bases and J by 4 bases, with 12 bases between the two germline ends. Germline V gives CDR1 DFQATT, CDR2 SNEGSKA (reference sequence). There are 14 residues in the CDR3. The CDR3 loop reads CSARTALGYNEQFF. In nucleotides, the CDR3 is TGCAGTGCTAGAACCGCCCTGGGGTACAATGAGCAGTTCTTC.

The table lists this clonotype with many counts. The chain has TRBV6-5 and TRBJ2-7, with D possibly being TRBD2 (6 bases). The CDR3 has 14 residues. CDR1 MNHEY and CDR2 SVGAGI come from the germline V gene. V was shortened by 0 bases and J by 3 bases, with 9 bases between the two germline ends. The CDR3 coding sequence is TGTGCCAGCAGTTACTCGGGACTCAACTACGAGCAGTACTTC. Translated, it gives CASSYSGLNYEQYF.

This clonotype showed up many times. The V gene is TRBV6-2 or TRBV6-3, the J gene TRBJ1-5; no clear D. The CDR3 is 13 amino acids. Germline CDR1 reads MNHEY; CDR2 reads SVGEGT. Trimming removed 2 bases at V and 3 bases at J, with 5 bases between. CDR3 residues: CASSYRSNQPQHF. DNA for the CDR3: TGTGCCAGCAGTTACAGGTCCAATCAGCCCCAGCATTTT.

This clonotype was picked up many times. The V and J genes are TRBV2 and TRBJ1-1; D is undetermined. The germline gives CDR1 SNHLY, CDR2 FYNNEI. Trimming took 8 bases from V and 0 from J, leaving 13 bases between them. The CDR3 covers 14 residues. The CDR3 region is CASANSRLNTEAFF. DNA of the CDR3: TGTGCCAGCGCCAACTCACGTTTGAACACTGAAGCTTTCTTT.

Many counts were recorded for this clonotype. V is TRBV7-2 and J is TRBJ2-1; 9 bases line up with TRBD1. This CDR3 region has 15 residues. J was trimmed by 7 bases and V by 3 bases; bases with no gene match: 7. CDR1 is SGHTA and CDR2 is FQGNSA in the germline V gene. CDR3 sequence (DNA): TGTGCCAGCAGCTTGGACAGGGGATCTACTAATGAGCAGTTCTTC. Its protein product is CASSLDRGSTNEQFF.

This clonotype was recorded many times. This chain joins TRBV18 and TRBJ2-5; TRBD1 agrees at 9 bases. V was clipped by 0 bases and J by 4 bases; unmatched bases: 9. The germline V gene has CDR1 KGHSH and CDR2 LQKENI. The CDR3 is made up of 17 amino acids. CDR3 amino acids: CASSPPIAGQGSETQYF. CDR3 sequence (DNA): TGTGCCAGCTCACCACCGATCGCGGGACAGGGTTCAGAGACCCAGTACTTC.

This clonotype was observed at least ten times. V gene TRBV6-2 or TRBV6-3 combines with J gene TRBJ2-1; 8 bases match TRBD2. Looked up from germline, CDR1 is MNHEY and CDR2 is SVGEGT. The CDR3 contains 16 residues. The V segment lost 6 bases and the J segment 3 bases; nucleotides outside the gene matches: 10. The CDR3: CASRPRGLEYYNEQFF. The CDR3 DNA reads TGTGCCAGCAGACCTCGGGGACTAGAGTACTACAATGAGCAGTTCTTC.

This clonotype was observed at least ten times. J is TRBJ2-7 and V is TRBV11-2; D not certain. CDR1 SGHAT and CDR2 FQNNGV come from the germline V gene. V gave up 5 bases and J gave up 8 bases, with 13 bases separating them. There are 12 residues in the CDR3. The CDR3 nucleotides read TGTGCCAGCAGCCAGACCTCGAGTCAGCAGTACTTC. This translates into CASSQTSSQQYF.

This clonotype has at least ten counts. V usage is TRBV7-3 and J usage is TRBJ2-1; 9 nucleotides agree with TRBD2. The junction had 5 bases not matched to a gene; V was cut back by 2 bases and J by 3 bases. Germline V gives CDR1 SGHTA, CDR2 FQGTGA. The CDR3 extends over 16 amino acids. This chain's CDR3 is CASSLYAGGGYNEQFF. The DNA for the CDR3 is TGTGCCAGCAGCTTATACGCGGGAGGGGGCTACAATGAGCAGTTCTTC.

The chain combines TRBV28 with TRBJ1-2, with a possible D match to TRBD1 (5 bases). V was shortened by 5 bases and J by 3 bases, with 10 bases between the two germline ends. The CDR3 is 13 amino acids. Germline CDR1 reads MDHEN; CDR2 reads SYDVKM. CDR3 protein: CASSHGHDYGYTF. In DNA, the CDR3 is TGTGCCAGCAGTCATGGACACGACTATGGCTACACCTTC.

This rearrangement joins TRBV18 to TRBJ1-5; D is undetermined. Germline CDR1 and CDR2: KGHSH and LQKENI. The germline V and J ends were trimmed by 3 bases and 5 bases, with 8 bases remaining between them. There are 13 residues in the CDR3. CDR3 nucleotide sequence: TGTGCCAGCTCACCGGCGGACGATCAGCCCCAGCATTTT. Its translation: CASSPADDQPQHF.